The rows below give T cell receptor beta chains drawn from one sample of a study of shared clonotypes between healthy human individuals. Some clones are missing from TCRdb's copy, which holds only in-frame ones; the method was immunoSEQ multiplex PCR. The table records 230,000 or so clones, 65% of them present only once. Sequencing was carried out using memory CD4+ T cells sorted from blood. Every receptor here comes from a man under 40 in good health. Each CDR3 is given with its conserved first and last residue. D genes are given only for firm matches. Clone size is stated in some rows and not others, as once, few, many or a class when expanded.

d_gene: .
v_gene: TRBV10-3
len: 14
j_gene: TRBJ2-7
abundance: .
CDR3aa: CAIKPGQEYYEQYF
CDR3nt: TGTGCCATCAAACCGGGACAAGAGTACTACGAGCAGTACTTC

d_gene: .
v_gene: TRBV10-1
len: 13
j_gene: TRBJ1-2
abundance: .
CDR3aa: CASSPDRTYGYTF
CDR3nt: TGCGCCAGCAGCCCGGACAGAACATATGGCTACACCTTC

d_gene: .
v_gene: TRBV30
len: 13
j_gene: TRBJ1-3
abundance: few
CDR3aa: CAWSVDSGNTIYF
CDR3nt: TGTGCCTGGAGTGTTGACTCTGGAAACACCATATATTTT

d_gene: .
v_gene: TRBV5-1
len: 17
j_gene: TRBJ2-5
abundance: .
CDR3aa: CASSLAQLAAYQETQYF
CDR3nt: TGCGCCAGCAGCTTGGCCCAACTAGCAGCGTACCAAGAGACCCAGTACTTC

d_gene: .
v_gene: TRBV11-2
len: 18
j_gene: TRBJ1-1
abundance: .
CDR3aa: CASSWGFGRPGGNTEAFF
CDR3nt: TGTGCCAGCAGCTGGGGTTTTGGGAGACCCGGGGGTAACACTGAAGCTTTCTTT

d_gene: .
v_gene: TRBV7-2
len: 15
j_gene: TRBJ2-1
abundance: .
CDR3aa: CASSINNNGYNEQFF
CDR3nt: TGTGCCAGCAGCATTAACAATAACGGATACAATGAGCAGTTCTTC

d_gene: TRBD2
v_gene: TRBV27
len: 16
j_gene: TRBJ2-1
abundance: .
CDR3aa: CASWGPGLGVGNEQFF
CDR3nt: TGTGCCAGTTGGGGGCCGGGACTAGGGGTGGGGAATGAGCAGTTCTTC

d_gene: .
v_gene: TRBV7-2
len: 13
j_gene: TRBJ1-2
abundance: few
CDR3aa: CASTTGSGRGYTF
CDR3nt: TGTGCCAGCACCACAGGGTCGGGTCGTGGCTACACCTTC

d_gene: .
v_gene: TRBV25-1
len: 12
j_gene: TRBJ2-3
abundance: once
CDR3aa: CASSGSTDTQYF
CDR3nt: TGTGCCAGCAGTGGCAGCACAGATACGCAGTATTTT

d_gene: .
v_gene: TRBV7-8
len: 15
j_gene: TRBJ1-2
abundance: .
CDR3aa: CASSSSRATNYGYTF
CDR3nt: TGTGCCAGCAGCTCCTCCCGGGCCACTAACTATGGCTACACCTTC

d_gene: .
v_gene: TRBV7-2
len: 15
j_gene: TRBJ2-3
abundance: .
CDR3aa: CASSLSSSSTDTQYF
CDR3nt: TGTGCCAGCAGCTTAAGCAGTAGTTCGACAGATACGCAGTATTTT

d_gene: .
v_gene: TRBV6-4
len: 15
j_gene: TRBJ2-7
abundance: .
CDR3aa: CASSRQGGAAYEQYF
CDR3nt: TGTGCCAGCAGCCGCCAGGGGGGGGCGGCCTACGAGCAGTACTTC

d_gene: .
v_gene: TRBV9
len: 15
j_gene: TRBJ2-7
abundance: .
CDR3aa: CASSVDQAQSYEQYF
CDR3nt: TGTGCCAGCAGCGTAGACCAGGCCCAAAGCTACGAGCAGTACTTC

d_gene: .
v_gene: TRBV6-5
len: 14
j_gene: TRBJ1-2
abundance: many
CDR3aa: CASSRLTANYGYTF
CDR3nt: TGTGCCAGCAGTCGACTGACAGCTAACTATGGCTACACCTTC

d_gene: .
v_gene: TRBV2
len: 15
j_gene: TRBJ1-5
abundance: many
CDR3aa: CATGVGSYSNQPQHF
CDR3nt: TGTGCCACGGGGGTAGGGAGCTATAGCAATCAGCCCCAGCATTTT

d_gene: .
v_gene: TRBV10-2
len: 13
j_gene: TRBJ2-2
abundance: .
CDR3aa: CASTLRDTGELFF
CDR3nt: TGCGCCAGCACTCTGCGGGACACCGGGGAGCTGTTTTTT

d_gene: TRBD1
v_gene: TRBV6-1
len: 15
j_gene: TRBJ1-2
abundance: .
CDR3aa: CASSDPGQGIYGYTF
CDR3nt: TGTGCCAGCAGTGACCCCGGACAGGGGATTTATGGCTACACCTTC

d_gene: .
v_gene: TRBV27
len: 14
j_gene: TRBJ1-4
abundance: once
CDR3aa: CASSRAGSNEKLFF
CDR3nt: TGTGCCAGCAGCCGGGCAGGCTCTAATGAAAAACTGTTTTTT

d_gene: .
v_gene: TRBV28
len: 11
j_gene: TRBJ1-2
abundance: .
CDR3aa: CASQAQGGYTF
CDR3nt: TGTGCCAGTCAGGCACAAGGTGGCTACACCTTC

d_gene: .
v_gene: TRBV9
len: 16
j_gene: TRBJ1-3
abundance: .
CDR3aa: CASSVSPLRVGNTIYF
CDR3nt: TGTGCCAGCAGCGTAAGCCCTTTGAGGGTTGGAAACACCATATATTTT

d_gene: .
v_gene: TRBV25-1
len: 13
j_gene: TRBJ2-7
abundance: .
CDR3aa: CASRGRSSYEQYF
CDR3nt: TGTGCCAGCAGAGGACGGAGCTCCTACGAGCAGTACTTC

d_gene: .
v_gene: TRBV11-2
len: 14
j_gene: TRBJ1-5
abundance: .
CDR3aa: CASSPTGTHQPQHF
CDR3nt: TGTGCCAGCAGCCCCACAGGGACCCATCAGCCCCAGCATTTT

d_gene: TRBD2
v_gene: TRBV28
len: 11
j_gene: TRBJ2-7
abundance: .
CDR3aa: CASSTNSGYTF
CDR3nt: TGTGCCAGCAGCACGAATAGCGGGTATACCTTC

d_gene: TRBD1
v_gene: TRBV5-6
len: 16
j_gene: TRBJ2-2
abundance: once
CDR3aa: CASSLGGTGTGRSLFF
CDR3nt: TGTGCCAGCAGCTTGGGTGGGACAGGGACCGGCCGCTCCCTGTTTTTT

d_gene: .
v_gene: TRBV7-2
len: 13
j_gene: TRBJ2-7
abundance: .
CDR3aa: CASSSTTGYEQYF
CDR3nt: TGTGCCAGCAGCTCAACGACAGGCTACGAGCAGTACTTC

d_gene: TRBD1
v_gene: TRBV28
len: 12
j_gene: TRBJ1-2
abundance: .
CDR3aa: CASSPDRIRYTF
CDR3nt: TGTGCCAGCAGTCCGGACAGGATCCGCTACACCTTC

d_gene: .
v_gene: TRBV6-5
len: 15
j_gene: TRBJ2-5
abundance: .
CDR3aa: CASSTSGAPFETQYF
CDR3nt: TGTGCCAGCAGTACATCCGGGGCCCCCTTTGAGACCCAGTACTTC

d_gene: TRBD1
v_gene: TRBV5-1
len: 18
j_gene: TRBJ2-6
abundance: .
CDR3aa: CASSLGQGVSSGANVLTF
CDR3nt: TGCGCCAGCAGCTTGGGACAGGGGGTTTCGTCTGGGGCCAACGTCCTGACTTTC

d_gene: TRBD1
v_gene: TRBV9
len: 16
j_gene: TRBJ2-5
abundance: few
CDR3aa: CASSAMTGTGLETQYF
CDR3nt: TGTGCCAGCAGCGCAATGACAGGGACGGGGCTGGAGACCCAGTACTTC

d_gene: TRBD2
v_gene: TRBV11-2
len: 14
j_gene: TRBJ2-1
abundance: .
CDR3aa: CASMAGGLDNEQFF
CDR3nt: TGTGCCAGCATGGCGGGAGGGTTAGACAATGAGCAGTTCTTC

d_gene: .
v_gene: TRBV10-3
len: 16
j_gene: TRBJ2-2
abundance: .
CDR3aa: CAISEDQRGNSGELFF
CDR3nt: TGTGCCATCAGTGAGGACCAAAGGGGAAATTCCGGGGAGCTGTTTTTT

d_gene: TRBD1
v_gene: TRBV27
len: 15
j_gene: TRBJ1-2
abundance: .
CDR3aa: CASSSRQGGTYGYTF
CDR3nt: TGTGCCAGCAGTTCACGACAGGGGGGGACCTATGGCTACACCTTC

d_gene: .
v_gene: TRBV5-4
len: 13
j_gene: TRBJ2-1
abundance: few
CDR3aa: CASSLDGYNEQFF
CDR3nt: TGTGCCAGCAGCTTGGACGGATACAATGAGCAGTTCTTC

d_gene: TRBD1
v_gene: TRBV7-2
len: 15
j_gene: TRBJ1-5
abundance: .
CDR3aa: CASRQTGGGWQPQHF
CDR3nt: TGTGCCAGCAGACAGACAGGGGGCGGCTGGCAGCCCCAGCATTTT

d_gene: .
v_gene: TRBV6-6
len: 14
j_gene: TRBJ1-3
abundance: .
CDR3aa: CASSLRETGNTIYF
CDR3nt: TGTGCCAGCAGTCTGAGGGAGACGGGAAACACCATATATTTT

d_gene: TRBD2
v_gene: TRBV30
len: 15
j_gene: TRBJ2-1
abundance: .
CDR3aa: CAWTLGLAGYNEQFF
CDR3nt: TGTGCCTGGACTTTAGGACTAGCGGGTTACAATGAGCAGTTCTTC

d_gene: TRBD1
v_gene: TRBV29-1
len: 14
j_gene: TRBJ2-7
abundance: .
CDR3aa: CSVLAGTGVYEQYF
CDR3nt: TGCAGCGTCTTAGCCGGGACAGGAGTTTACGAGCAGTACTTC

d_gene: TRBD2
v_gene: TRBV5-1
len: 17
j_gene: TRBJ2-3
abundance: .
CDR3aa: CASSFTGGRASTDTQYF
CDR3nt: TGCGCCAGCAGTTTTACAGGTGGGAGGGCTAGCACAGATACGCAGTATTTT

d_gene: .
v_gene: TRBV11-2
len: 14
j_gene: TRBJ2-2
abundance: .
CDR3aa: CASSSLTRPGELFF
CDR3nt: TGTGCCAGCAGCTCCCTGACTAGACCCGGGGAGCTGTTTTTT

d_gene: .
v_gene: TRBV5-8
len: 14
j_gene: TRBJ2-7
abundance: .
CDR3aa: CASSLAQQAYEQYF
CDR3nt: TGTGCCAGCAGCTTGGCCCAACAGGCCTACGAGCAGTACTTC

d_gene: TRBD1
v_gene: TRBV18
len: 12
j_gene: TRBJ2-7
abundance: .
CDR3aa: CASSRGGREQYF
CDR3nt: TGTGCCAGCTCGCGAGGGGGCAGGGAGCAGTACTTC

d_gene: TRBD2
v_gene: TRBV4-3
len: 17
j_gene: TRBJ2-3
abundance: .
CDR3aa: CASSQDGFGTRADTQYF
CDR3nt: TGCGCCAGCAGCCAAGATGGGTTCGGGACTAGGGCGGATACGCAGTATTTT

d_gene: .
v_gene: TRBV29-1
len: 11
j_gene: TRBJ1-3
abundance: .
CDR3aa: CSAPSGNTIYF
CDR3nt: TGCAGCGCCCCCTCTGGAAACACCATATATTTT

d_gene: .
v_gene: TRBV19
len: 14
j_gene: TRBJ1-2
abundance: few
CDR3aa: CATLRDERGSGYTF
CDR3nt: TGTGCCACCCTCCGGGACGAGAGGGGGTCTGGCTACACCTTC

d_gene: .
v_gene: TRBV19
len: 15
j_gene: TRBJ1-5
abundance: .
CDR3aa: CASSIHRASNQPQHF
CDR3nt: TGTGCCAGTAGTATCCACAGGGCTAGCAATCAGCCCCAGCATTTT

d_gene: .
v_gene: TRBV5-6
len: 14
j_gene: TRBJ2-7
abundance: few
CDR3aa: CASNPAGSSYEQYF
CDR3nt: TGTGCCAGCAACCCGGCAGGGAGCTCCTACGAGCAGTACTTC

d_gene: TRBD1
v_gene: TRBV4-3
len: 15
j_gene: TRBJ2-5
abundance: .
CDR3aa: CASSQQRTGQETQYF
CDR3nt: TGCGCCAGCAGCCAACAGCGGACAGGGCAAGAGACCCAGTACTTC

d_gene: TRBD1
v_gene: TRBV28
len: 15
j_gene: TRBJ1-1
abundance: .
CDR3aa: CASVDMGQGNTEAFF
CDR3nt: TGTGCCAGCGTCGATATGGGACAGGGTAACACTGAAGCTTTCTTT

d_gene: TRBD1
v_gene: TRBV2
len: 15
j_gene: TRBJ2-1
abundance: .
CDR3aa: CASSVGTGSYNEQFF
CDR3nt: TGTGCCAGCAGTGTGGGGACAGGCTCCTACAATGAGCAGTTCTTC